A few counts support the clone carrying this T cell receptor (beta chain). Its antigen is undetermined. This record comes from a study of cytotoxic CD8 clonotypes in ibrutinib-treated CLL. Study overall: IGHV unmutated 17 to 18; relapsed/refractory 10 to 11; treatment-naive about 14.

Roughly 2.2 micrograms of genomic DNA (from cryopreserved PBMCs) were used for TCR beta libraries. Study-wide results and limits: Increased clonality at ibrutinib response gave way to a return toward baseline at progression.

Germline V gene lookup returns CDR1 MNHEY and CDR2 SMNVEV (reference sequence). Trimming pared 8 bases from V and 0 bases from J, leaving 7 bases between. The CDR3 spans 12 residues. Repertoires were generated with immunoSEQ multiplex PCR, while TCRdb's copy carries only in-frame clones and drops some. The data show 110,000 to 150,000 clones, more than 75% seen once. The sample here was PBMCs, taken after 24 months of ibrutinib treatment. The chain joins TRBV27 to TRBJ1-1, with unresolved D. The source is a human donor with chronic lymphocytic leukemia. The CDR3: CASGQVNTEAFF. For the CDR3, the DNA is TGTGCCAGCGGGCAAGTGAACACTGAAGCTTTCTTT.